These 9 T cell receptor beta chains share one sample of origin, sequenced in a study of CD8+ T cells in alopecia areata. The treatment is: oral pan-JAK inhibitor, 5-10 mg twice daily. RNA was isolated and reverse transcribed to cDNA, the sequencing template. Sequenced by immunoSEQ multiplex PCR; TCRdb stores in-frame clones only, minus some. The sample includes just over 150,000 clones, 55% to 75% of them seen just once. Sequencing was performed on CD4+ T cells sorted from blood, taken at week 4, from a patient treated with tofacitinib. Receptor source: a human donor with alopecia areata.

This clone occurred a few times. The chain couples TRBV2 to TRBJ2-5, with D perhaps TRBD1 (5 bases). Germline CDR1 is SNHLY and CDR2 is FYNNEI. V lost 7 bases and J lost 4, with 16 bases in between. This CDR3 comprises 14 residues. The CDR3 protein is CASTPGPKRETQYF. DNA for the CDR3: TGTGCCAGCACGCCAGGGCCAAAGAGAGAGACCCAGTACTTC.

The V and J genes are TRBV5-1 and TRBJ2-1; 9 bases agree with TRBD2. J was trimmed by 5 bases and V by 0 bases; bases with no gene match: 3. The CDR3 is made up of 15 amino acids. In germline, CDR1 is SGHRS, CDR2 YFSETQ. The CDR3, as DNA: TGCGCCAGCAGCTTGGTGGAGCGGGGGGACAATGAGCAGTTCTTC. Translating it yields CASSLVERGDNEQFF.

The gene calls are TRBV29-1 and TRBJ2-2, with D perhaps assigned TRBD1 or TRBD2 (5 bases each). Looked up from germline, CDR1 is SQVTM and CDR2 is ANQGSEA. Trimming took 6 bases from V and 2 from J, leaving 13 bases between them. The CDR3 totals 14 residues. CDR3 residues: CSVRGAENTGELFF. The CDR3 DNA is TGCAGCGTCCGAGGGGCAGAAAACACCGGGGAGCTGTTTTTT.

This clone has only a few counts. The junction differs from germline at one of its ends, possibly a read error. V is TRBV7-7 and J is TRBJ1-4; D gene uncertain. The CDR3 has 14 residues. Germline V gene lookup returns CDR1 SSHAT and CDR2 FNYEAQ (reference sequence). The CDR3 DNA reads as TGTGCTAGCAGCTCCACATACGGCGATGAAAAACTGTTTTTT. Translated: CASSSTYGDEKLFF.

J is TRBJ1-5 and V is TRBV6-6; TRBD1 aligns across 8 bases. The CDR3 spans 15 residues. Looked up from germline, CDR1 is MNHNY and CDR2 is SVGAGI (reference sequence). V lost 6 bases and J lost 0; bases outside the gene matches: 4. The chain's CDR3 is CASRRDRYSNQPQHF. CDR3 coding DNA: TGTGCCAGCAGGCGGGACAGGTATAGCAATCAGCCCCAGCATTTT.

This clone was picked up a small number of times. The chain has TRBV11-2 and TRBJ2-7; no clear D. V lost 4 bases and J lost 2, with 18 bases in between. Germline V gene data show CDR1 as SGHAT and CDR2 as FQNNGV. This CDR3 is built from 16 residues. CDR3 residues: CASSSPPGRSTYEQYF. In DNA, the CDR3 is TGTGCCAGCAGCTCCCCCCCCGGCAGGTCCACCTACGAGCAGTACTTC.

V and J are TRBV10-3 and TRBJ2-5; unclear D gene. Germline lookup yields CDR1 ENHRY and CDR2 SYGVKD. V gave up 0 bases and J gave up 1 base, with 6 bases separating them. The CDR3 runs to 14 residues. The CDR3 DNA reads as TGTGCCATCAGTGAGTCGGGCATCCAAGAGACCCAGTACTTC. Translating gives CAISESGIQETQYF.

This chain connects TRBV29-1 to TRBJ2-7, with 7 positions matching TRBD1. This CDR3 is 13 amino acids long. V was pared by 7 bases and J by 5 bases, with 11 bases of the junction left unmatched. Germline CDR1 SQVTM, CDR2 ANQGSEA. The CDR3 DNA follows: TGCAGCGCCCGACGGACAGGTAGCCACGAGCAGTACTTC. Translated, it gives CSARRTGSHEQYF.

As concerns this clone: Other DNA sequences in this specimen translate into the identical CDR3. This chain joins TRBV5-1 and TRBJ2-5; D is unresolved. Germline CDR1 reads SGHRS; CDR2 reads YFSETQ. Trimming stripped 0 bases from V and 2 bases from J, with 2 bases between. The CDR3 is made up of 12 amino acids. The CDR3 loop is CASSLAQETQYF. The CDR3 DNA reads TGCGCCAGCAGCTTGGCTCAAGAGACCCAGTACTTC.